This entry describes one TCR beta chain. The target antigen is unknown. This entry is derived from a study of shared clonotypes between healthy human individuals. Study-wide results and limits: Collection of samples was limited to blood; tissue repertoires likely differ.

Deep-level settings were used for running the assay. Researchers sequenced unsorted PBMC DNA using ten immunoSEQ deep assay plates. Data came from immunoSEQ multiplex PCR; TCRdb stores just in-frame clones and leaves some out. The sample holds 400,000 to 600,000 clones, about 80% seen once. With V trimmed by 2 bases and J by 6 bases, 8 bases remained unmatched. The CDR3 is made up of 15 amino acids. The V gene's germline CDR1 is SGHRS and CDR2 YFSETQ. The donors, healthy adults who were HIV-negative, had experienced no recent acute infections or vaccinations. The sample consisted of PBMCs. This chain links TRBV5-1 with TRBJ2-1, with 7 bases fitting TRBD1. The sequence was obtained from a woman between 40 and 55 years old in good health. Some clones in this sample may be carry-over from other donors' samples. CDR3 sequence: CASSFHRGGGNEQFF. CDR3 in DNA: TGCGCCAGCAGCTTCCACAGGGGTGGTGGCAATGAGCAGTTCTTC.